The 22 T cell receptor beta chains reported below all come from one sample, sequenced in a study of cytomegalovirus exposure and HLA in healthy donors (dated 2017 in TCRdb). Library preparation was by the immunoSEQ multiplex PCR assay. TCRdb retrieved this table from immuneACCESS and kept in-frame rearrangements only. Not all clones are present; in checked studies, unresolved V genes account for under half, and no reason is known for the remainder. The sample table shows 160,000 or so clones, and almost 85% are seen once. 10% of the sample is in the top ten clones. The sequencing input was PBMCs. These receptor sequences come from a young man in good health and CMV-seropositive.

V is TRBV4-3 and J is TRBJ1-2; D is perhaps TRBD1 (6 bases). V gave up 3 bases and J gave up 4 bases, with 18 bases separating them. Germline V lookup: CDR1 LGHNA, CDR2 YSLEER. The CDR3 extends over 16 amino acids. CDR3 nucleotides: TGCGCCAGCAGCCAGGGCAAGACAGGAAGGGGCTATGGCTACACCTTC. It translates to CASSQGKTGRGYGYTF.

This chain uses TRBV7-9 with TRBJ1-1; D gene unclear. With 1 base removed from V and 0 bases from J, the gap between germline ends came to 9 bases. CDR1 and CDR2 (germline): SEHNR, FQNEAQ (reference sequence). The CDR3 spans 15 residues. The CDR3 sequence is CASSLGHDMNTEAFF. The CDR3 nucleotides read TGTGCCAGCAGCTTAGGGCATGACATGAACACTGAAGCTTTCTTT.

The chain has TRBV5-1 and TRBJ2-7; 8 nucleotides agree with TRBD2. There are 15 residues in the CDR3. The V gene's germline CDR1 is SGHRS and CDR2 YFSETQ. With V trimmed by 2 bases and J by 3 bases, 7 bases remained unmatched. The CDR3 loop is CASSLIAGPHYEQYF. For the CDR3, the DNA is TGCGCCAGCAGCTTAATAGCGGGGCCCCACTACGAGCAGTACTTC.

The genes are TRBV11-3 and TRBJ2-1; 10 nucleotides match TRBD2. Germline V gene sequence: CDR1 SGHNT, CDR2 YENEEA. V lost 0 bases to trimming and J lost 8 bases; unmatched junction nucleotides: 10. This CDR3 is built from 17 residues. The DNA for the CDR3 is TGTGCCAGCAGCTTAGATTCTGGGCCCAGCGGGGGGGATGAGCAGTTCTTC. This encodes CASSLDSGPSGGDEQFF.

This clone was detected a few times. The CDR3 bases are TGTGCCAGCAGTACGGGTGTAGCCAAAAACATTCAGTACTTC. Translated, it gives CASSTGVAKNIQYF. The chain recombines TRBV4-2 with TRBJ2-4, with no clear D. The CDR3 is made up of 14 amino acids. The V end was cut by 6 bases, the J end by 0 bases, with 9 bases between. Per the germline V gene, CDR1 is LGHNA and CDR2 is YNFKEQ.

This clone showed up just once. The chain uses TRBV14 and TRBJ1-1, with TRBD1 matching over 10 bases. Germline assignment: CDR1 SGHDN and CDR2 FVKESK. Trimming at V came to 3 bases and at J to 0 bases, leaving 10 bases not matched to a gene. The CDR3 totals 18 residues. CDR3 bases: TGTGCCAGCAGCCACCATCGGGTGGACAGGGGGATGAACACTGAAGCTTTCTTT. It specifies CASSHHRVDRGMNTEAFF.

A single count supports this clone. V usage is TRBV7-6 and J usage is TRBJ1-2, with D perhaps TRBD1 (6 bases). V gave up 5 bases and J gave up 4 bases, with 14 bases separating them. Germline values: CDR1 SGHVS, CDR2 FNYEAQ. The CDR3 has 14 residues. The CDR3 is CASSHLQGPYGYTF. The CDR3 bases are TGTGCCAGCAGCCACCTACAGGGTCCCTATGGCTACACCTTC.

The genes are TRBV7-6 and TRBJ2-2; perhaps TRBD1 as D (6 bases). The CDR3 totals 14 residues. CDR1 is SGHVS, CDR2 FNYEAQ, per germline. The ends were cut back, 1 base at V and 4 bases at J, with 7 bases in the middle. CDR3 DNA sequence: TGTGCCAGCAGCTTAGTAGGGGGCACCGGGGAGCTGTTTTTT. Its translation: CASSLVGGTGELFF. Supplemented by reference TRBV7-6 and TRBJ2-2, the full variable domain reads GAGVSQSPRYKVTKRGQDVALRCDPISGHVSLYWYRQALGQGPEFLTYFNYEAQQDKSGLPNDRFSAERPEGSISTLTIQRTEQRDSAMYRCASSLVGGTGELFFGEGSRLTVL.

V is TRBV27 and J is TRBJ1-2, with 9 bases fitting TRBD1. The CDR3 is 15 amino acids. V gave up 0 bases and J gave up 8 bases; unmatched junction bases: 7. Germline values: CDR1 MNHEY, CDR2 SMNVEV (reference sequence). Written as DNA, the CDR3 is TGTGCCAGCAGTTTATCTCCGACAGGGGGAGGGGGCTACACCTTC. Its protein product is CASSLSPTGGGGYTF.

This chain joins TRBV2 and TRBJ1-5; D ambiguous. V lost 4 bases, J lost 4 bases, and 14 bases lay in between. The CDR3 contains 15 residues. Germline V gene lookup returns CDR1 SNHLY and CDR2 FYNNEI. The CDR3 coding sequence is TGTGCCAGCAGTGCCGGCACGCCGGGAAATCAGCCCCAGCATTTT. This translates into CASSAGTPGNQPQHF.

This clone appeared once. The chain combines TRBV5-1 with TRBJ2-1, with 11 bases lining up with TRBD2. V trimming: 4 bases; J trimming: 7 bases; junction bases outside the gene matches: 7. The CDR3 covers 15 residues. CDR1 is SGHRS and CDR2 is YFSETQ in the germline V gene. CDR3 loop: CASSQGPSGGNEQFF. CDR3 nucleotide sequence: TGCGCCAGCAGCCAAGGGCCTAGCGGGGGGAATGAGCAGTTCTTC.

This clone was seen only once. CDR3: CASSAPLAGGPEDTQYF. CDR3 bases: TGCGCCAGCAGCGCACCCCTAGCGGGAGGGCCGGAAGATACGCAGTATTTT. The rearrangement joins TRBV5-1 to TRBJ2-3; 12 positions match TRBD2. Germline trimming cut 4 bases from V and 5 bases from J; bases unmatched to any gene: 11. This CDR3 contains 17 residues. Germline CDR1 SGHRS, CDR2 YFSETQ.

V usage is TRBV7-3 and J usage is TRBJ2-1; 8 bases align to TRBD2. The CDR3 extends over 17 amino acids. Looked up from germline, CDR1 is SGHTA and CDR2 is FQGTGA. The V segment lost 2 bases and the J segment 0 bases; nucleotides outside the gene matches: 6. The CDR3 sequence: CASSLQAGAGSYNEQFF. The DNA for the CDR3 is TGTGCCAGCAGCTTACAAGCGGGAGCGGGCTCCTACAATGAGCAGTTCTTC. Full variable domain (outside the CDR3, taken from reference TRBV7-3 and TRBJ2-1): GAGVSQTPSNKVTEKGKYVELRCDPISGHTALYWYRQSLGQGPEFLIYFQGTGAADDSGLPNDRFFAVRPEGSVSTLKIQRTERGDSAVYLCASSLQAGAGSYNEQFFGPGTRLTVL.

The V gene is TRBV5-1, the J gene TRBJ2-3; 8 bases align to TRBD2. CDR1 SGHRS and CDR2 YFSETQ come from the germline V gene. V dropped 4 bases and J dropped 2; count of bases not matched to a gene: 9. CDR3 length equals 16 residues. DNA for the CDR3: TGCGCCAGCAGCCCGCCGACTAGCGCTTCCACAGATACGCAGTATTTT. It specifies CASSPPTSASTDTQYF.

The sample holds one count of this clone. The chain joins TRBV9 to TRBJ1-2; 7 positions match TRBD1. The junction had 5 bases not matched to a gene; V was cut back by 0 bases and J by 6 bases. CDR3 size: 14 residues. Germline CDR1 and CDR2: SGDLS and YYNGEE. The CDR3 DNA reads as TGTGCCAGCAGCGTAGATGACAGGGTAAATGGCTACACCTTC. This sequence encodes CASSVDDRVNGYTF.

CDR3 DNA: TGCAGCGTCGGCGCACAGGGGAGTAGTGAAAAACTGTTTTTT. Its protein is CSVGAQGSSEKLFF. The J gene is TRBJ1-4, the V gene TRBV29-1; 7 bases fit TRBD1. Per germline, CDR1 SQVTM and CDR2 ANQGSEA. The junction had 11 bases not matched to a gene; V was cut back by 6 bases and J by 7 bases. CDR3 size: 14 residues.

CDR3 sequence (DNA): TGTGCCAGCAGCCTGGACAGGGGGCGAAACTATGGCTACACCTTC. This encodes CASSLDRGRNYGYTF. The rearrangement links TRBV7-9 to TRBJ1-2, with TRBD1 matching over 11 bases. The germline gives CDR1 SEHNR, CDR2 FQNEAQ (reference sequence). This CDR3 contains 15 residues. The J segment lost 2 bases and the V segment lost 5 bases, leaving 4 bases of the junction unmatched.

The CDR3 region is CASSPGQGSWTEAFF. The CDR3 DNA sequence: TGCGCCAGCAGCCCCGGACAGGGGTCTTGGACTGAAGCTTTCTTT. The rearrangement uses TRBV5-1 and TRBJ1-1; 9 bases agree with TRBD1. The CDR3 runs to 15 residues. CDR1 and CDR2 (germline): SGHRS, YFSETQ. With 4 bases clipped from V and 5 bases from J, the junction kept 9 bases outside the gene matches.

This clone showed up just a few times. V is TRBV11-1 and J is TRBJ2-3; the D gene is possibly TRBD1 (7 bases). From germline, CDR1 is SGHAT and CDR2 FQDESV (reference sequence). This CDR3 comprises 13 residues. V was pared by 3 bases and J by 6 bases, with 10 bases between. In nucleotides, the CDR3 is TGTGCCAGCAGCTTGACAGGGAGGGATACGCAGTATTTT. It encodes CASSLTGRDTQYF.

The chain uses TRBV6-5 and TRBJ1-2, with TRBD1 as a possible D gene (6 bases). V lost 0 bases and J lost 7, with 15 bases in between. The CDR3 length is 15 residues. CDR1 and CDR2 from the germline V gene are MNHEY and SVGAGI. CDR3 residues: CASSYSTHREGGYTF. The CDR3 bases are TGTGCCAGCAGTTACTCGACGCACAGGGAGGGTGGCTACACCTTC.

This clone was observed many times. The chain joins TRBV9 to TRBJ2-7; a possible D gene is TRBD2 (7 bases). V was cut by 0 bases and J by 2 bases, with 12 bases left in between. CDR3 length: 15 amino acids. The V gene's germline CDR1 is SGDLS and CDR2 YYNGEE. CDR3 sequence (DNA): TGTGCCAGCAGCGTAGGAGGGGGGGATACCTACGAGCAGTACTTC. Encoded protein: CASSVGGGDTYEQYF.

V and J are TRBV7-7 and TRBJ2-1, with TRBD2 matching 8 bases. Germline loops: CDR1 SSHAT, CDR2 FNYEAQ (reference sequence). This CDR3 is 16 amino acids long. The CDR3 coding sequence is TGTGCTGTCGGACGGGAGGGCCCATCCTCCTACAATGAGCAGTTCTTC. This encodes CAVGREGPSSYNEQFF.